This record covers a single T cell receptor (beta chain). This clone was observed a single time. There is no known antigen for this receptor. No quality values exist for individual bases; no much larger clone is one base distant. The entry originates in a study of blood T cell repertoires in COVID-19 (dated by TCRdb to about 2020). Broadly, across the study: The collaborator samples originated in the United States, Italy and Spain and spanned the acute and convalescent phases of COVID-19. Subjects who had been exposed to COVID-19, were actively infected with it, or had recovered from it provided the deeply sampled blood TCRbeta repertoires that made up the dataset. The samples were drawn from the first 160 participants of the ongoing ImmuneRACE study and from some 1,300 subjects provided by 6 global collaborators. Where available, HLA class I and class II types were obtained from metadata supplied by the sample provider rather than from assay-based typing. The repertoires were released in a freely available public database meant as a resource for research on the immune response to SARS-CoV-2. The sample metadata nearly always contained a de-identified subject ID, COVID-19 status, age in years and sex. The material from the prospective study consisted of cDNA or gDNA derived from T cells, B-cell-depleted T cells, or PBMCs.

TCRbeta CDR3 regions were amplified from genomic DNA by means of the immunoSEQ Assay, a bias-controlled multiplex PCR. In the authors' own workflow: The number of nucleated cells in each sample was estimated by amplification of reference gene primers within the assay. To quantify the absolute abundance of each unique TCRbeta CDR3 rearrangement, sequence reads were collapsed and filtered. For each sample, productive Simpson clonality was calculated as the square root of Simpson's diversity index across productive rearrangements. TCRdb's version of the immuneACCESS table is confined to in-frame rearrangements and falls short of the full clone set. An unresolved V gene accounts for under half of the shortfall where checked; the remainder is of unknown origin. Clone size and the V and J calls come from that table; the DNA yielded D and trimming. Here the sample has roughly 150,000 clones; around 80% occur a single time. The ten largest account for around 19% of the sample.

Samples from volunteer blood donors who had recovered from COVID-19 were contributed by a second Seattle source. Each collaborating institution followed its own protocols to collect whole blood in K2EDTA tubes. For TCRbeta analysis, collaborator samples were shipped as frozen whole blood, as isolated PBMCs, or as DNA extracted from either sample type. The investigation overall reported the following: The amount of clinical and demographic metadata varied by source and participant and was provided uncurated.

V trim: 1 base; J trim: 6 bases; unmatched bases: 6. Including the terminal cysteine and phenylalanine, the CDR3 comprises 15 residues. The only DNA kept is the CDR3, 45 bases in frame from the first base. Based on the germline V gene, the CDR1 and CDR2 sequences are SGDLS and YYNGEE. The chain employs TRBV9 and TRBJ2-1; 8 bases in between match TRBD2. This sequence originates from a woman between 65 and 79 years old who had recovered from COVID-19. Sample: peripheral blood. The bases are TGTGCCAGCAGCGTATTAGCGGGACGGATCAATGAGCAGTTCTTC. This gives the protein CASSVLAGRINEQFF.